The 3 T cell receptor beta chains below come from one sample, sequenced in a study of cytomegalovirus exposure and HLA in healthy donors. Vbeta (60) and Jbeta (13) primers were used in the PCR. Sequencing used immunoSEQ multiplex PCR; TCRdb keeps in-frame clones, though not all of them. The sample gives 95,000 to 150,000 clones, roughly 78% of which show up once; approximately 3.8% is in the top ten. The sample taken for sequencing was PBMCs. These TCRs come from a man between 25 and 39 years old in good health and CMV-seronegative.

V and J are TRBV9 and TRBJ1-1; D is undetermined. V lost 4 bases to trimming and J lost 1 base, with 14 bases between them. This CDR3 is 15 amino acids long. Germline-derived CDR1 and CDR2 are SGDLS and YYNGEE. The CDR3 sequence is CASSSSRSGNTEAFF. The CDR3 nucleotides are TGTGCCAGCAGCTCTAGTCGTTCGGGGAACACTGAAGCTTTCTTT. Complete variable domain (other parts from reference TRBV9 and TRBJ1-1): DSGVTQTPKHLITATGQRVTLRCSPRSGDLSVYWYQQSLDQGLQFLIQYYNGEERAKGNILERFSAQQFPDLHSELNLSSLELGDSALYFCASSSSRSGNTEAFFGQGTRLTVV.

The chain employs TRBV5-4 and TRBJ2-2; D unresolved. V was trimmed by 3 bases and J by 6 bases, leaving 9 bases between them. The CDR3 totals 13 residues. The germline gives CDR1 SGHNT, CDR2 YYREEE (reference sequence). In DNA, the CDR3 is TGTGCCAGCAGCTCCAGTATGGCCGGGGAGCTGTTTTTT. Translation gives CASSSSMAGELFF. The variable domain in full, with the rest retrieved from reference TRBV5-4 and TRBJ2-2, is ETGVTQSPTHLIKTRGQQVTLRCSSQSGHNTVSWYQQALGQGPQFIFQYYREEENGRGNFPPRFSGLQFPNYSSELNVNALELDDSALYLCASSSSMAGELFFGEGSRLTVL.

In regard to this clone: Germline and junction disagree at one end, which may indicate a read error. The rearrangement uses TRBV7-9 and TRBJ1-5, with no clear D. Germline values: CDR1 SEHNR, CDR2 FQNEAQ (reference sequence). The CDR3 contains 15 residues. CDR3 loop: CASSFSTSSDQPQHF. The CDR3 DNA reads TGTGCCAGCAGCTTCAGTACGAGTAGCGATCAGCCCCAGCATTTT. The variable domain in full, completed from reference TRBV7-9 and TRBJ1-5, reads DTGVSQNPRHKITKRGQNVTFRCDPISEHNRLYWYRQTLGQGPEFLTYFQNEAQLEKSRLLSDRFSAERPKGSFSTLEIQRTEQGDSAMYLCASSFSTSSDQPQHFGDGTRLSIL.